Sequencing of this TCR beta chain was carried out in a study of cytomegalovirus exposure and HLA in healthy donors. As for the study in general: For the approximately 360 genotyped donors, around 76% fell within the Caucasian-associated ancestry cluster. Study findings and constraints: A missense DCLRE1C variant was associated with V- and J-gene trimming of TCR beta chains in a later analysis, and an independent cohort replicated the association.

As for this clone: Its antigen is currently unknown.

Samples came from healthy bone marrow donors. This CDR3 has 14 residues. Germline-derived CDR1 and CDR2 are SGHVS and FNYEAQ. The ends lost 4 bases at V and 6 bases at J; junction bases unmatched: 5. The PCR had 60 Vbeta and 13 Jbeta primers. The table came from immunoSEQ multiplex PCR; TCRdb's copy has only in-frame clones and leaves some out. In the table there are 150,000 to 200,000 clones, roughly 85% of which are singletons. Sequencing was carried out using PBMCs. This TCR was sampled from a woman in her twenties or thirties in good health and CMV-seronegative. The J gene is TRBJ2-7, the V gene TRBV7-6; 11 bases match TRBD1. CDR3 in DNA: TGTGCCAGCAGCTCGCCCGGGACAGGGGGCGAGCAGTACTTC. Translation gives CASSSPGTGGEQYF.